Below, 21 T cell receptor beta chains from the same sample are listed, as sequenced in a study of cytomegalovirus exposure and HLA in healthy donors. The primer mix had 60 Vbeta and 13 Jbeta primers. Clones were read by immunoSEQ multiplex PCR, and TCRdb kept only the in-frame ones, dropping some. This table has about 120,000 clones, over 75% appearing once. Sequencing was done on a sample of PBMCs. All receptors derive from a woman under 30 in good health and CMV-seronegative.

In its sample, this clone was seen a few times. The rearrangement joins TRBV6-1 to TRBJ1-3; D not resolved. The V and J ends lost 4 bases and 1 base respectively, with 8 bases between them. CDR1 is MNHNS and CDR2 is SASEGT in the germline V gene. CDR3 length: 14 residues. The CDR3 nucleotides are TGTGCCAGCAGTGTTCAGCGATCTGGAAACACCATATATTTT. This encodes CASSVQRSGNTIYF.

J is TRBJ2-7 and V is TRBV7-6, with 12 bases matching TRBD2. Trimming cost V 5 bases and J 6 bases; bases outside gene matches: 8. Per germline, CDR1 SGHVS and CDR2 FNYEAQ. The CDR3 loop spans 15 amino acids. This CDR3 is CASSRTGLAGGEQYF. CDR3 bases: TGTGCCAGCAGCCGAACGGGACTAGCGGGTGGCGAGCAGTACTTC.

The rearrangement uses TRBV12-5 and TRBJ1-6; 9 bases match TRBD1. The CDR3 runs to 13 residues. Germline V gene lookup returns CDR1 LGHNT and CDR2 FRNRAP. Trimming at V came to 9 bases and at J to 8 bases, leaving 5 bases not matched to a gene. The CDR3 nucleotides are TGTGCTAGCGCCGGGACAGGGCATTCACCCCTCCACTTT. It is translated as CASAGTGHSPLHF.

Concerning this clone: Other DNA sequences of this sample code for an identical CDR3. The rearrangement links TRBV28 to TRBJ2-6, with D possibly TRBD2 on 6 matching bases. This CDR3 comprises 15 residues. V lost 6 bases and J 0 bases, leaving 9 bases between the germline ends. The germline V gene has CDR1 MDHEN and CDR2 SYDVKM. CDR3 protein: CASSPGVSGANVLTF. CDR3 coding DNA: TGTGCCAGCAGCCCGGGGGTCTCTGGGGCCAACGTCCTGACTTTC.

The rearrangement links TRBV19 to TRBJ1-1; D is unresolved. The V end lost 6 bases, the J end lost 0 bases, and 11 bases lay between the germline ends. Germline V lookup: CDR1 LNHDA, CDR2 SQIVND (reference sequence). This CDR3 has 14 amino acids. The CDR3 sequence: CASSTDTMNTEAFF. As DNA, the CDR3 is TGTGCCAGTAGCACCGACACAATGAACACTGAAGCTTTCTTT. The full variable domain, its missing parts supplied by reference TRBV19 and TRBJ1-1, is DGGITQSPKYLFRKEGQNVTLSCEQNLNHDAMYWYRQDPGQGLRLIYYSQIVNDFQKGDIAEGYSVSREKKESFPLTVTSAQKNPTAFYLCASSTDTMNTEAFFGQGTRLTVV.

The chain carries TRBV11-2 and TRBJ2-3; D gene uncertain. V lost 7 bases and J 5 bases, leaving 10 bases between the germline ends. CDR1 and CDR2 (germline): SGHAT, FQNNGV. The CDR3 length is 12 residues. CDR3 sequence (DNA): TGTGCCAGCACAAGTTTACAAGATACGCAGTATTTT. As protein: CASTSLQDTQYF. The variable domain in full, completed from reference TRBV11-2 and TRBJ2-3, reads EAGVAQSPRYKIIEKRQSVAFWCNPISGHATLYWYQQILGQGPKLLIQFQNNGVVDDSQLPKDRFSAERLKGVDSTLKIQPAKLEDSAVYLCASTSLQDTQYFGPGTRLTVL.

This CDR3 reads CASSEEGLSEQYV. DNA for the CDR3: TGTGCCAGCAGTGAAGAGGGGCTCAGCGAGCAGTACGTC. The chain is built from TRBV2 and TRBJ2-7; possible D gene TRBD1, 5 bases. From germline, CDR1 is SNHLY and CDR2 FYNNEI. The V gene lost 1 base and the J gene lost 6 bases, with 10 bases spanning the gap. The CDR3 is 13 residues long.

This chain joins TRBV5-1 and TRBJ2-3; 16 bases map to TRBD2. Trimming removed 4 bases from V and 5 bases from J; junction bases left unmatched: 7. Germline V gene lookup returns CDR1 SGHRS and CDR2 YFSETQ. The CDR3 loop spans 17 amino acids. As DNA, the CDR3 is TGCGCCAGCAGCGGGGGGACTAGCGGGAGGGCCCGAGATACGCAGTATTTT. Protein: CASSGGTSGRARDTQYF. The full variable domain, in which reference TRBV5-1 and TRBJ2-3 provide the parts outside the CDR3, is KAGVTQTPRYLIKTRGQQVTLSCSPISGHRSVSWYQQTPGQGLQFLFEYFSETQRNKGNFPGRFSGRQFSNSRSEMNVSTLELGDSALYLCASSGGTSGRARDTQYFGPGTRLTVL.

J is TRBJ2-2 and V is TRBV7-9; 10 bases agree with TRBD2. The ends lost 7 bases at V and 3 bases at J; junction bases unmatched: 8. Germline CDR1 reads SEHNR; CDR2 reads FQNEAQ (reference sequence). The CDR3 is made up of 16 amino acids. The CDR3 bases are TGTGCCAGCACGGAAAGCGGGAGGGTCCACACCGGGGAGCTGTTTTTT. It translates to CASTESGRVHTGELFF.

The rearrangement links TRBV5-1 to TRBJ1-2; D is unresolved. V lost 6 bases, J lost 0 bases, and 9 bases lay in between. This CDR3 comprises 13 residues. Looked up from germline, CDR1 is SGHRS and CDR2 is YFSETQ. The CDR3 DNA reads TGCGCCAGCACGGGAGAACCTAACTATGGCTACACCTTC. This sequence encodes CASTGEPNYGYTF.

CDR3 DNA: TGTGCCAGTAGTAAAGTCCCGGGACAGGGGACGGTCTATGGCTACACCTTC. Protein: CASSKVPGQGTVYGYTF. This chain joins TRBV19 and TRBJ1-2; 10 bases align to TRBD1. Germline lookup yields CDR1 LNHDA and CDR2 SQIVND (reference sequence). Trimming took 4 bases from V and 4 from J; bases not matched to a gene: 12. This CDR3 spans 17 amino acids.

This chain links TRBV4-3 with TRBJ2-1, with TRBD1 matching 10 bases. The CDR3 contains 17 residues. With 1 base clipped from V and 5 bases from J, the junction kept 8 bases outside the gene matches. Germline loops: CDR1 LGHNA, CDR2 YSLEER. CDR3 in DNA: TGCGCCAGCAGCCAAGGCGGGACAGGGGTTAAGGACAATGAGCAGTTCTTC. It specifies CASSQGGTGVKDNEQFF.

This clone was seen a handful of times. The chain uses TRBV19 and TRBJ1-1; D gene uncertain. The germline gives CDR1 LNHDA, CDR2 SQIVND (reference sequence). Trimming removed 0 bases from V and 5 bases from J, with 10 bases in between. This CDR3 contains 14 residues. The CDR3 region is CASSIDRDLTEAFF. For the CDR3, the DNA is TGTGCCAGTAGTATAGACCGGGATCTGACTGAAGCTTTCTTT.

J is TRBJ2-5 and V is TRBV5-6, with 9 bases aligning to TRBD1. The V and J ends lost 4 bases and 5 bases, in that order; junction bases with no gene match: 9. The CDR3 runs 15 residues. Germline V gene lookup returns CDR1 SGHDT and CDR2 YYEEEE. CDR3: CASSLRDRVAETQYF. CDR3 nucleotides: TGTGCCAGCAGCCTCCGGGACAGGGTAGCGGAGACCCAGTACTTC.

The chain has TRBV5-1 and TRBJ2-1; possibly TRBD2 for D (5 bases). Germline lookup yields CDR1 SGHRS and CDR2 YFSETQ. V lost 4 bases, J lost 4 bases, and 12 bases lay in between. This CDR3 region has 14 residues. CDR3 bases: TGCGCCAGCAGCCCGGGAAGTGCATACAATGAGCAGTTCTTC. Its translation is CASSPGSAYNEQFF. Variable domain in full (rest from reference TRBV5-1 and TRBJ2-1): KAGVTQTPRYLIKTRGQQVTLSCSPISGHRSVSWYQQTPGQGLQFLFEYFSETQRNKGNFPGRFSGRQFSNSRSEMNVSTLELGDSALYLCASSPGSAYNEQFFGPGTRLTVL.

This clone showed up just once. The rearrangement joins TRBV11-2 to TRBJ2-1, with a possible D match to TRBD2 (5 bases). Germline V lookup: CDR1 SGHAT, CDR2 FQNNGV. The CDR3 contains 13 residues. With 1 base removed from V and 10 bases from J, the gap between germline ends came to 11 bases. Here the CDR3 DNA reads TGTGCCAGCAGCTTAGGTCGGGGTTCGGAGCAGTTCTTC. This translates into CASSLGRGSEQFF.

The gene calls are TRBV6-6 and TRBJ1-1, with 8 bases lining up with TRBD1. V shed 5 bases and J 11 bases; nucleotides not matched to a gene: 10. The V gene's germline CDR1 is MNHNY and CDR2 SVGAGI (reference sequence). The CDR3 contains 13 residues. The CDR3 coding sequence is TGTGCCAGCAGTCCCACAGGGGGTAATAGGGCTTTCTTT. This sequence encodes CASSPTGGNRAFF.

This sequence joins TRBV19 and TRBJ2-1; possible D gene TRBD1, 5 bases. V shed 2 bases and J shed 5 bases, with 10 bases lying between them. The germline V gene encodes CDR1 LNHDA and CDR2 SQIVND (reference sequence). CDR3 length: 14 residues. CDR3 nucleotide sequence: TGTGCCAGTAGTATAAGAGGCAGGGACAATGAGCAGTTCTTC. Translation: CASSIRGRDNEQFF. Complete variable domain (other parts from reference TRBV19 and TRBJ2-1): DGGITQSPKYLFRKEGQNVTLSCEQNLNHDAMYWYRQDPGQGLRLIYYSQIVNDFQKGDIAEGYSVSREKKESFPLTVTSAQKNPTAFYLCASSIRGRDNEQFFGPGTRLTVL.

CDR3 sequence reads: CAWSLGQENQPQHF. As DNA, the CDR3 is TGTGCCTGGAGTTTAGGACAGGAAAATCAGCCCCAGCATTTT. The chain carries TRBV30 and TRBJ1-5, with 7 bases fitting TRBD1. The V gene end was trimmed by 2 bases and the J gene end by 4 bases; junction bases not matched to a gene: 5. The CDR3 length is 14 residues. The germline CDR1 and CDR2 sequences are GTSNPN and SVGIG (reference sequence). Together with reference TRBV30 and TRBJ1-5, the CDR3 gives the full variable domain: SQTIHQWPATLVQPVGSPLSLECTVEGTSNPNLYWYRQAAGRGLQLLFYSVGIGQISSEVPQNLSASRPQDRQFILSSKKLLLSDSGFYLCAWSLGQENQPQHFGDGTRLSIL.

The rearrangement links TRBV4-3 to TRBJ2-1; TRBD2 matches at 13 bases. Germline CDR1 reads LGHNA; CDR2 reads YSLEER. The CDR3 is 17 amino acids. The ends lost 0 bases at V and 7 bases at J; junction bases unmatched: 6. The CDR3 bases are TGCGCCAGCAGCCAAGACCCGGGACTAGCGGGGATAAATGAGCAGTTCTTC. Its protein product is CASSQDPGLAGINEQFF.

The CDR3 coding sequence is TGTGCCAGCAGTTCACCCGGGACAGGGAACAAGCAGTACTTC. This translates into CASSSPGTGNKQYF. The chain recombines TRBV28 with TRBJ2-7, with TRBD1 matching over 9 bases. This CDR3 comprises 14 residues. Germline trimming cut 4 bases from V and 8 bases from J; bases unmatched to any gene: 9. Germline V gene lookup returns CDR1 MDHEN and CDR2 SYDVKM.